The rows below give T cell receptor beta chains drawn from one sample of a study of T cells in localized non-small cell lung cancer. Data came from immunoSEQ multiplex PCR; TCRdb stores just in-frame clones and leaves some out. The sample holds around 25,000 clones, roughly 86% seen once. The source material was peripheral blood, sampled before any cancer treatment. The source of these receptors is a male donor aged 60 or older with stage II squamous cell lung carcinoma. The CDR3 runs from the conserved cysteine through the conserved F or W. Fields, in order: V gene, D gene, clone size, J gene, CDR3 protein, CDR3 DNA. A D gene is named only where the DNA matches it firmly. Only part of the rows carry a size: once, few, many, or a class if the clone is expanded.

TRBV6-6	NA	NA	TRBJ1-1	CASSPRQFSNTEAFF	TGTGCCAGCAGTCCCAGACAGTTTTCTAACACTGAAGCTTTCTTT
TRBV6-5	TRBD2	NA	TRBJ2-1	CASSALASHYNEQFF	TGTGCCAGCAGTGCACTAGCGTCCCACTACAATGAGCAGTTCTTC
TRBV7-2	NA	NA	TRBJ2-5	CASSLVDRAQETQYF	TGTGCCAGCAGCTTAGTCGACAGAGCCCAAGAGACCCAGTACTTC
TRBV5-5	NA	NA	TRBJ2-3	CASSLGGASTDTQYF	TGTGCCAGCAGCTTGGGTGGGGCGAGCACAGATACGCAGTATTTT
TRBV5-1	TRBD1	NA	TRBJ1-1	CASSLAGQGRRLTEAFF	TGCGCCAGCAGCTTGGCGGGACAGGGGAGAAGGTTAACTGAAGCTTTCTTT
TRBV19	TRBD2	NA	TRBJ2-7	CASSPHTTTSGSEQYF	TGTGCCAGTAGTCCGCACACCACTACTAGCGGGAGTGAGCAGTACTTC
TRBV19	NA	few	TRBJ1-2	CASIGPNVRYGYTF	TGTGCCAGTATAGGGCCCAACGTACGTTATGGCTACACCTTC
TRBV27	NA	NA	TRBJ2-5	CASISRDQETQYF	TGTGCCAGCATCAGTAGGGACCAAGAGACCCAGTACTTC
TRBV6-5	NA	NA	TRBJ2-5	CASADERQTQYF	TGTGCCAGCGCCGACGAGCGGCAGACCCAGTACTTC
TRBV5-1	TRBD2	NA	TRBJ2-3	CASSLGGTSGADTQYF	TGCGCCAGCAGCTTGGGGGGGACTAGCGGCGCAGATACGCAGTATTTT
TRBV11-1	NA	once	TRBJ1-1	CASSPRGPTGEAFF	TGTGCCAGCAGCCCCCGGGGTCCAACGGGTGAAGCTTTCTTT
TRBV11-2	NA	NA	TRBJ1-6	CASSQRDNNSPLHF	TGTGCCAGCAGTCAACGGGACAACAATTCACCCCTCCACTTT
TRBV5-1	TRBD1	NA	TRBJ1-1	CASSFWSPGTANTEAFF	TGCGCCAGCAGCTTTTGGAGCCCCGGGACAGCGAACACTGAAGCTTTCTTT
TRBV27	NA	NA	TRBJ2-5	CASSSGQDQETQYF	TGTGCCAGCAGCTCTGGACAAGACCAAGAGACCCAGTACTTC
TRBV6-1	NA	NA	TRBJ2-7	CASSLGIYEQYF	TGTGCCAGCAGTCTCGGGATCTACGAGCAGTACTTC
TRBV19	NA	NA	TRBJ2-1	CATSFRGSYNEQFF	TGTGCCACCTCCTTCAGGGGTAGCTACAATGAGCAGTTCTTC
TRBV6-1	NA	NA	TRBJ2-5	CASSEGGKTQYF	TGTGCCAGCAGTGAAGGTGGAAAGACCCAGTACTTC
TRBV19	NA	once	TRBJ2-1	CASRGGNSSYNEQFF	TGTGCCAGTAGAGGAGGAAATAGCTCCTACAATGAGCAGTTCTTC
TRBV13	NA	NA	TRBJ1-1	CASSLRGPVYTEAFF	TGTGCCAGCAGCTTAAGGGGACCCGTGTACACTGAAGCTTTCTTT
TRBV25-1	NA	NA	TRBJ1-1	CASSGVNTEAFF	TGTGCCAGCAGTGGGGTGAACACTGAAGCTTTCTTT
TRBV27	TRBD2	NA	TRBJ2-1	CASVRVAGGPWDEQFF	TGTGCCAGCGTCAGAGTAGCGGGGGGCCCTTGGGATGAGCAGTTCTTC
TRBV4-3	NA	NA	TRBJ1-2	CASSQERLYGYTF	TGCGCCAGCAGCCAAGAACGGTTATATGGCTACACCTTC
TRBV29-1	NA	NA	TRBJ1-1	CSVGLNTEAFF	TGCAGCGTCGGATTAAACACTGAAGCTTTCTTT
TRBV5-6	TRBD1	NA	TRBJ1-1	CASSSQGRVMNTEAFF	TGTGCCAGCAGTTCACAGGGGAGAGTCATGAACACTGAAGCTTTCTTT
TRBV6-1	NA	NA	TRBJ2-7	CASGRGGYEQYF	TGTGCCAGCGGTAGGGGTGGCTACGAGCAGTACTTC
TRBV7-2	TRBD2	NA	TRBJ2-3	CASSSTSAGDTQYF	TGTGCCAGCAGCTCGACTAGCGCGGGAGATACGCAGTATTTT
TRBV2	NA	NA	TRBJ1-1	CASSRNRAMNTEAFF	TGTGCCAGCAGTCGTAACAGGGCAATGAACACTGAAGCTTTCTTT
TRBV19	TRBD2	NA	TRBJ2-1	CASSIAGGPNEQFF	TGTGCCAGTAGTATAGCGGGAGGGCCTAATGAGCAGTTCTTC
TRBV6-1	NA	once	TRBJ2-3	CASRKGGNTDTQYF	TGTGCCAGCAGGAAGGGGGGGAACACAGATACGCAGTATTTT
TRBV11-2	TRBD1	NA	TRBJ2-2	CASSLTGEDTGELFF	TGTGCCAGCAGCTTGACAGGGGAAGACACCGGGGAGCTGTTTTTT
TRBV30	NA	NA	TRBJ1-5	CAWSSGGGDQPQHF	TGTGCCTGGAGTTCGGGGGGGGGTGATCAGCCCCAGCATTTT
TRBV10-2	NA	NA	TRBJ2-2	CASSRVSGGRNTGELFF	TGCGCCAGCAGTCGAGTTAGCGGCGGGCGGAACACCGGGGAGCTGTTTTTT
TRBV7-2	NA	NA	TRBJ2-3	CASSWRGGTSTDTQYF	TGTGCCAGCAGCTGGCGGGGCGGGACATCCACAGATACGCAGTATTTT
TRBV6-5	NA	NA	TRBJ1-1	CASSYAANTEAFF	TGTGCCAGCAGTTACGCGGCTAACACTGAAGCTTTCTTT
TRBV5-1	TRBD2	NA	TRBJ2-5	CASSPQTSGRGETQYF	TGCGCCAGCAGCCCTCAAACTAGCGGGAGGGGAGAGACCCAGTACTTC
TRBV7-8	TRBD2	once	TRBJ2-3	CASSLWEREVTDTQYF	TGTGCCAGCAGCTTATGGGAGCGGGAGGTCACAGATACGCAGTATTTT
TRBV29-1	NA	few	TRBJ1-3	CSVKRGGNTIYF	TGCAGCGTCAAAAGGGGCGGAAACACCATATATTTT
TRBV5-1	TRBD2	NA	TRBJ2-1	CASSLGLAGGRSEQFF	TGCGCCAGCAGCTTAGGGCTAGCGGGGGGGCGCTCTGAGCAGTTCTTC
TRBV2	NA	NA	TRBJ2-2	CASSPQGTGELFF	TGTGCCAGCAGCCCTCAGGGAACCGGGGAGCTGTTTTTT
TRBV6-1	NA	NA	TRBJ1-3	CASSELSISGNTIYF	TGTGCCAGCAGTGAACTATCGATCTCTGGAAACACCATATATTTT
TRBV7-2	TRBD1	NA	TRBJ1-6	CASSPDRVENSPLHF	TGTGCCAGCAGCCCCGACAGGGTTGAGAATTCACCCCTCCACTTT
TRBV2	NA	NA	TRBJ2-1	CASSEGVLGNEQFF	TGTGCCAGCAGTGAAGGGGTTCTAGGAAATGAGCAGTTCTTC
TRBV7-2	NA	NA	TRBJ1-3	CASSLAAPGTGNTIYF	TGTGCCAGCAGCTTAGCCGCCCCCGGGACTGGAAACACCATATATTTT
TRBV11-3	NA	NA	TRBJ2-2	CASSYVGPNTGELFF	TGTGCCAGCAGCTACGTGGGACCCAACACCGGGGAGCTGTTTTTT
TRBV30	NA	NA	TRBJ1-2	CAQGIGMVGGYTF	TGTGCCCAGGGGATAGGGATGGTTGGTGGCTACACCTTC
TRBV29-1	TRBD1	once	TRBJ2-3	CSVETGEGDTQYF	TGCAGCGTTGAAACAGGGGAAGGAGATACGCAGTATTTT
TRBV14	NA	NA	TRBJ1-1	CASSQGPDRDTEAFF	TGTGCCAGCAGCCAAGGCCCGGACCGCGACACTGAAGCTTTCTTT
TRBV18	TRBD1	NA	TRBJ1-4	CASSPVQRTGPHEKLFF	TGTGCCAGCTCACCGGTCCAAAGGACAGGTCCTCATGAAAAACTGTTTTTT
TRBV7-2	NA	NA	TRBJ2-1	CASSPLLGLGNEQFF	TGTGCCAGCAGCCCGCTTTTGGGCTTGGGCAATGAGCAGTTCTTC
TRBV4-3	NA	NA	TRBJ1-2	CASSQDDSPRPYGYTF	TGCGCCAGCAGCCAAGATGACAGTCCTCGACCCTATGGCTACACCTTC
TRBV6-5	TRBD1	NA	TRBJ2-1	CASRGTGGSEQFF	TGTGCCAGCAGGGGGACAGGGGGCAGTGAGCAGTTCTTC
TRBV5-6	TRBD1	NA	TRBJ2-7	CASSWGQATNEQYF	TGTGCCAGCAGCTGGGGACAGGCGACTAACGAGCAGTACTTC
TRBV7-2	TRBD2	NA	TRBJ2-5	CASSRKLAGAPSGTQYF	TGTGCCAGCAGCCGTAAACTAGCGGGGGCCCCCTCGGGTACCCAGTACTTC
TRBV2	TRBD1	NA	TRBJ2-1	CASSWDRSPNEQFF	TGTGCCAGCAGTTGGGACAGATCCCCCAATGAGCAGTTCTTC
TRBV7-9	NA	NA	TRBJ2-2	CASSLTSGELFF	TGTGCCAGCAGCTTGACAAGCGGGGAGCTGTTTTTT
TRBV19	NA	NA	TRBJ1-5	CASSTSPGPSGQPQHF	TGTGCCAGTAGTACCTCGCCGGGCCCATCAGGACAGCCCCAGCATTTT
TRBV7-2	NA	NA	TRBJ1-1	CASTILGTEAFF	TGTGCCAGCACCATCCTAGGGACTGAAGCTTTCTTT
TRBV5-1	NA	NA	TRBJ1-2	CASSLAQGTNYGYTF	TGCGCCAGCAGCTTGGCGCAAGGGACGAACTATGGCTACACCTTC
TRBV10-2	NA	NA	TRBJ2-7	CASSDSTPTRLQYF	TGCGCCAGCAGTGACTCGACCCCGACTAGACTACAGTACTTC
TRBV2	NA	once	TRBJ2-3	CASIQFPSTDTQYF	TGTGCCAGCATTCAGTTTCCTAGCACAGATACGCAGTATTTT